This entry lists 25 T cell receptor beta chains sequenced from one sample in a study of cytomegalovirus exposure and HLA in healthy donors. PCR amplification relied on 60 Vbeta primers (plus 13 Jbeta primers). The repertoire was sequenced with immunoSEQ multiplex PCR; TCRdb's copy has only in-frame clones and lacks some. The sample lists approximately 110,000 clones, roughly 71% seen once, with 11% in the top ten. Input material: PBMCs. The receptor set was obtained from a man in his forties in good health and CMV-seropositive.

CDR3 sequence reads: CASSPNTEAFF. The DNA of the CDR3 is TGTGCCAGCAGTCCTAACACTGAAGCTTTCTTT. This chain links TRBV28 with TRBJ1-1; D is unclear. Germline V lookup: CDR1 MDHEN, CDR2 SYDVKM. This CDR3 region has 11 residues. Trimming removed 5 bases at V and 2 bases at J, with 3 bases between.

This clone occurred a few times. The V call is TRBV19, the J call TRBJ2-5; no reliable D call. V was pared by 2 bases and J by 6 bases, with 16 bases between. Germline lookup yields CDR1 LNHDA and CDR2 SQIVND (reference sequence). The CDR3 runs to 15 residues. CDR3 residues: CASSITSTLDQTQYF. The CDR3, as DNA: TGTGCCAGTAGTATAACGTCGACCCTAGACCAGACCCAGTACTTC.

The rearrangement uses TRBV7-2 and TRBJ2-3; 8 nucleotides agree with TRBD2. The germline V gene encodes CDR1 SGHTA and CDR2 FQGNSA. The CDR3 spans 15 residues. Trimming at V came to 6 bases and at J to 7 bases, leaving 12 bases not matched to a gene. The CDR3 is CASRGLTGGPNTQYF. For the CDR3, the DNA is TGTGCCAGCAGAGGGTTGACGGGAGGGCCTAATACGCAGTATTTT.

The V and J genes are TRBV13 and TRBJ2-1; 11 bases line up with TRBD2. The CDR3 sequence is 17 residues long. The germline V gene encodes CDR1 PRHDT and CDR2 FYEKMQ (reference sequence). The ends lost 0 bases at V and 7 bases at J; junction bases unmatched: 8. CDR3 sequence: CASSLGAWASGGNEQFF. The CDR3 DNA sequence: TGTGCCAGCAGCTTAGGAGCTTGGGCTAGCGGGGGGAATGAGCAGTTCTTC.

This clone was counted a few times. At one end the junction does not follow the germline gene, possibly because of a read error. The chain links TRBV30 to TRBJ2-1, with 9 nucleotides matching TRBD2. The germline V gene has CDR1 GTSNPN and CDR2 SVGIG (reference sequence). There are 12 residues in the CDR3. CDR3 coding DNA: TGTGCATGGAGTGTAGCGGGAGATGAGCAGTTCTTC. This sequence encodes CAWSVAGDEQFF. Full variable domain (outside the CDR3, taken from reference TRBV30 and TRBJ2-1): SQTIHQWPATLVQPVGSPLSLECTVEGTSNPNLYWYRQAAGRGLQLLFYSVGIGQISSEVPQNLSASRPQDRQFILSSKKLLLSDSGFYLCAWSVAGDEQFFGPGTRLTVL.

This clone was seen a single time. The chain recombines TRBV5-1 with TRBJ1-3, with D unclear. The germline V gene encodes CDR1 SGHRS and CDR2 YFSETQ. The germline V and J ends were trimmed by 0 bases and 7 bases, with 17 bases remaining between them. The CDR3 totals 16 residues. CDR3 in amino acids: CASSLDIGKSSNTIYF. The CDR3 coding sequence is TGCGCCAGCAGCTTGGACATTGGGAAATCTAGCAACACCATATATTTT. Full variable domain (outside the CDR3, taken from reference TRBV5-1 and TRBJ1-3): KAGVTQTPRYLIKTRGQQVTLSCSPISGHRSVSWYQQTPGQGLQFLFEYFSETQRNKGNFPGRFSGRQFSNSRSEMNVSTLELGDSALYLCASSLDIGKSSNTIYFGEGSWLTVV.

The chain joins TRBV5-1 to TRBJ2-3; 11 nucleotides align to TRBD2. This CDR3 is 16 amino acids long. Germline CDR1 and CDR2: SGHRS and YFSETQ. V lost 7 bases and J lost 0; bases outside the gene matches: 7. CDR3 DNA: TGCGCCAGCGCCGGGACTAGCGGCCATAGCACAGATACGCAGTATTTT. Residues: CASAGTSGHSTDTQYF.

The V call is TRBV4-1, the J call TRBJ1-4; D ambiguous. Trimming removed 5 bases from V and 8 bases from J, with 18 bases in between. Germline lookup yields CDR1 MGHRA and CDR2 YSYEKL. CDR3 length: 15 residues. CDR3 amino acids: CASSGDGTPREKLFF. CDR3 nucleotide sequence: TGCGCCAGCAGCGGTGACGGCACGCCGAGGGAAAAACTGTTTTTT.

This clone was recorded once. The rearrangement links TRBV10-1 to TRBJ1-1; possibly TRBD1 for D (5 bases). Germline CDR1 WNHNN, CDR2 SYGVQD (reference sequence). This CDR3 has 13 residues. Trimming pared 3 bases from V and 3 bases from J, leaving 8 bases between. CDR3 loop: CASSDRVDTEAFF. CDR3 DNA sequence: TGCGCCAGCAGTGACAGGGTTGACACTGAAGCTTTCTTT.

This clone was picked up a small number of times. V is TRBV6-5 and J is TRBJ2-7; possible D gene TRBD2, 6 bases. CDR1 is MNHEY, CDR2 SVGAGI, per germline. The ends were cut back, 5 bases at V and 0 bases at J, with 8 bases in the middle. This CDR3 has 13 amino acids. This CDR3 reads CASSKDYSYEQYF. CDR3 DNA sequence: TGTGCCAGCAGTAAGGACTACTCCTACGAGCAGTACTTC.

This clone was seen only a few times. The rearrangement joins TRBV6-1 to TRBJ2-1; TRBD2 is a possible D gene (6 bases). Germline lookup yields CDR1 MNHNS and CDR2 SASEGT. The CDR3 consists of 14 residues. V gave up 1 base and J gave up 4 bases, with 8 bases separating them. The CDR3 loop reads CASSEEAGYNEQFF. The CDR3 DNA is TGTGCCAGCAGTGAAGAGGCGGGGTACAATGAGCAGTTCTTC.

A few counts support this clone. The chain uses TRBV9 and TRBJ1-5, with unresolved D. The V end lost 0 bases, the J end lost 4 bases, and 5 bases lay between the germline ends. The CDR3 consists of 13 residues. The germline gives CDR1 SGDLS, CDR2 YYNGEE. CDR3 region: CASSVDGNQPQHF. The CDR3 DNA follows: TGTGCCAGCAGCGTAGACGGGAATCAGCCCCAGCATTTT.

This clone has only a few counts. Here the CDR3 DNA reads TGTGCCAGCAGTTCCATCCCCGGACTAGCGGGAGTCTCTGGGGCCAACGTCCTGACTTTC. It translates to CASSSIPGLAGVSGANVLTF. The chain is built from TRBV27 and TRBJ2-6; 13 positions agree with TRBD2. Germline V gene sequence: CDR1 MNHEY, CDR2 SMNVEV (reference sequence). Unmatched junction bases numbered 9, after V lost 4 bases and J lost 0 bases. The CDR3 has 20 amino acids.

The chain combines TRBV19 with TRBJ2-7, with TRBD2 identical over 9 bases. With V trimmed by 7 bases and J by 6 bases, 7 bases remained unmatched. CDR3 size: 13 residues. Germline assignment: CDR1 LNHDA and CDR2 SQIVND (reference sequence). The CDR3 reads CASKFSGSGEQYF. DNA for the CDR3: TGTGCCAGTAAGTTTAGCGGGAGCGGCGAGCAGTACTTC.

V usage is TRBV30 and J usage is TRBJ2-4; perhaps TRBD1 as D (5 bases). Per germline, CDR1 GTSNPN and CDR2 SVGIG (reference sequence). V dropped 0 bases and J dropped 8 bases, with 5 bases sitting between them. The CDR3 consists of 11 residues. CDR3 loop: CAWSVGDIQYF. The DNA for the CDR3 is TGTGCCTGGAGTGTAGGGGACATTCAGTACTTC.

The chain is built from TRBV28 and TRBJ2-7; 8 bases are a match to TRBD2. V was clipped by 7 bases and J by 2 bases; unmatched bases: 10. There are 15 residues in the CDR3. From germline, CDR1 is MDHEN and CDR2 SYDVKM. CDR3 sequence reads: CASITGGEGTYEQYF. The CDR3 bases are TGTGCCAGCATCACGGGGGGGGAAGGGACCTACGAGCAGTACTTC.

The chain uses TRBV7-8 and TRBJ1-4; weak D call: TRBD1 (5 bases). V gave up 4 bases and J gave up 8 bases, with 14 bases separating them. The CDR3 is 14 amino acids. The germline V gene has CDR1 SGHVS and CDR2 FQNEAQ. This chain's CDR3 is CASSSGRVWEKLFF. The CDR3, as DNA: TGTGCCAGCAGCTCCGGCAGGGTGTGGGAAAAACTGTTTTTT.

The rearrangement uses TRBV9 and TRBJ2-5; D possibly corresponds to TRBD1 (6 bases). Trimming stripped 3 bases from V and 1 base from J, with 10 bases between. The CDR3 runs 14 residues. The germline V gene has CDR1 SGDLS and CDR2 YYNGEE. The CDR3 reads CASSARTAQETQYF. As DNA, the CDR3 is TGTGCCAGCAGCGCCCGGACAGCCCAAGAGACCCAGTACTTC.

J is TRBJ2-7 and V is TRBV29-1, with 10 bases lining up with TRBD1. J lost 3 bases, V lost 2 bases, and 4 bases had no gene match. Per germline, CDR1 SQVTM and CDR2 ANQGSEA. The CDR3 spans 14 residues. Written as DNA, the CDR3 is TGCAGCGTTGAATCGACAGGGGGCCTCTACGAGCAGTACTTC. It encodes CSVESTGGLYEQYF.

This clone occurred a few times. The DNA is omitted, as the CDR3 cannot be located on it reliably, and the CDR3 follows TCRdb's listing. V is TRBV21-1 and J is TRBJ2-3; no check of the table's D call, TRBD1, against the DNA was made. TRBV21-1 is a listed pseudogene. The CDR3 is 18 residues long, ends included. CDR3: CASSLLVRARATTDTQYF.

The rearrangement uses TRBV4-1 and TRBJ2-1; 8 bases fit TRBD2. The CDR3 totals 16 residues. Germline trimming cut 4 bases from V and 4 bases from J; bases unmatched to any gene: 9. The germline CDR1 and CDR2 sequences are MGHRA and YSYEKL. DNA for the CDR3: TGCGCCAGCAGCCCTCCGGGACTAGGGTTGTACAATGAGCAGTTCTTC. As protein: CASSPPGLGLYNEQFF.

This clone was counted between two and nine times. The chain recombines TRBV9 with TRBJ1-1; unclear D gene. The germline V and J ends were trimmed by 0 bases and 0 bases, with 9 bases remaining between them. The CDR3 contains 15 residues. The V gene's germline CDR1 is SGDLS and CDR2 YYNGEE. CDR3 loop: CASSVVSGVNTEAFF. The CDR3 DNA reads TGTGCCAGCAGCGTAGTTTCCGGGGTGAACACTGAAGCTTTCTTT.

The rearrangement links TRBV5-1 to TRBJ2-1; possible D gene TRBD2, 5 bases. The V end was cut by 1 base, the J end by 8 bases, with 16 bases between. Germline V gene data show CDR1 as SGHRS and CDR2 as YFSETQ. The CDR3 runs 15 residues. CDR3 sequence reads: CASSLSSGITDEQFF. In nucleotides, the CDR3 is TGCGCCAGCAGCTTGTCCTCCGGGATCACCGATGAGCAGTTCTTC.

This chain joins TRBV29-1 and TRBJ1-5, with D possibly being TRBD1 (5 bases). The CDR3 has 14 amino acids. V dropped 4 bases and J dropped 0 bases, with 10 bases sitting between them. Germline CDR1 and CDR2: SQVTM and ANQGSEA. CDR3 in amino acids: CSVGQGVSNQPQHF. The CDR3 DNA sequence: TGCAGCGTTGGTCAGGGTGTTAGCAATCAGCCCCAGCATTTT.

This chain connects TRBV5-1 to TRBJ1-1; a weak D match, TRBD1 (6 bases). Per the germline V gene, CDR1 is SGHRS and CDR2 is YFSETQ. Trimming left V 6 bases short and J 3 bases short, with 9 bases between. This CDR3 spans 12 amino acids. In DNA form, the CDR3 reads TGCGCCAGCAAGGACAGAGACACTGAAGCTTTCTTT. Its translation: CASKDRDTEAFF.